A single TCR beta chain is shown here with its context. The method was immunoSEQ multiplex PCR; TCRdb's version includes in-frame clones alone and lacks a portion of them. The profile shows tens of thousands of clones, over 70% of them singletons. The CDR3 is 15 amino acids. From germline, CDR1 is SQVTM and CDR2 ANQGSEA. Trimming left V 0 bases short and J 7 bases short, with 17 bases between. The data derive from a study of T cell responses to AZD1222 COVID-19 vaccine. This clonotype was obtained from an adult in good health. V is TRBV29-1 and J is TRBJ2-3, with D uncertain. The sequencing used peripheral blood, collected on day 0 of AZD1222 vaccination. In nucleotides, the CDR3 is TGCAGCGTTGAAGACCCGACATGGGGTGGGAATACGCAGTATTTT. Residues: CSVEDPTWGGNTQYF.